The source of this T cell receptor beta chain is a study of radiation and T cells in renal cell carcinoma. Whole-study results and caveats: In blood, top tumor clones expanded by 2 weeks, shrinking by 4.

Documented time point: blood 2 weeks post-SBRT. Specified treatment: 15 Gy SBRT to primary tumor, nephrectomy 4 weeks later. After SBRT, blood was collected at 2 and 4 weeks, plus baseline. This renal cell carcinoma was of the clear cell type. Profiled with immunoSEQ multiplex PCR; TCRdb holds only in-frame clones, not every one. The sample has some 76,000 clones, roughly 87% seen once. A word on this clone: The antigen is unknown.

The V gene end was trimmed by 0 bases and the J gene end by 3 bases; junction bases not matched to a gene: 2. Germline CDR1 and CDR2: SGHRS and YFSETQ. CDR3 length equals 14 residues. V and J are TRBV5-1 and TRBJ2-7, with 8 bases aligning to TRBD2. The sequences come from blood, collected from a patient whose treatment included radiotherapy and nephrectomy. The origin of this receptor is a man aged 55 to 69 with renal cell carcinoma. The CDR3 region has the DNA TGCGCCAGCAGCTTGGGACTAGCGTACTACGAGCAGTACTTC. It translates to CASSLGLAYYEQYF.